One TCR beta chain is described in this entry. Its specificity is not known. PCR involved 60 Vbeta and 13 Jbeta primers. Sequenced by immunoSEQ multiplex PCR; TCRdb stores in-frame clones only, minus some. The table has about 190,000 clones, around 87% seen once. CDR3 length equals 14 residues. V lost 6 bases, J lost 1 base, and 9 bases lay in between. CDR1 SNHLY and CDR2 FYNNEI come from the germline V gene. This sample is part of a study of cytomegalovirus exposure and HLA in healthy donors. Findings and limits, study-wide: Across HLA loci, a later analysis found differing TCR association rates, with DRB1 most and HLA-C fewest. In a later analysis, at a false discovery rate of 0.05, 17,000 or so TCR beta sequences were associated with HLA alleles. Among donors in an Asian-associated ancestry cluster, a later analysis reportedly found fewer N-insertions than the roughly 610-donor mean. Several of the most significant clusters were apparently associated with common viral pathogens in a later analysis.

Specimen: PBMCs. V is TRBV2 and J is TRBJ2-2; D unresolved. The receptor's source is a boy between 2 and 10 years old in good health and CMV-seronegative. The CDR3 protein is CASRLLQNTGELFF. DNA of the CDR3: TGTGCCAGCAGACTACTACAGAACACCGGGGAGCTGTTTTTT.